Reported below is one TCR beta chain. This record comes from a study of blood T cell repertoires in COVID-19. For the study at large: Samples representing acute and convalescent COVID-19 were sourced from the United States, Italy and Spain.

The CDR3 totals 13 residues. Germline lookup yields CDR1 SEHNR and CDR2 FQNEAQ (reference sequence). Trimming removed 7 bases from V and 7 bases from J; junction bases left unmatched: 3. As originally analysed: Cell counts per sample came from amplifying reference gene primers. Sequencing was performed with immunoSEQ multiplex PCR; in TCRdb, only in-frame clones are kept and a portion is missing. From that table come the V and J calls and clone size; the DNA was used to work out D and trimming. This table has 100,000 to 150,000 clones, more than 80% appearing once. Seattle patient enrollment occurred during active infection, with longitudinal follow-up thereafter.

The J gene is TRBJ1-4, the V gene TRBV7-9; 10 bases line up with TRBD1. The receptor was isolated from a woman over 75 with COVID-19, enrolled during active disease. The source material was peripheral blood. The CDR3 loop is CASNGQGVEKLFF. In DNA, the CDR3 is TGTGCCAGCAACGGACAGGGGGTTGAAAAACTGTTTTTT.